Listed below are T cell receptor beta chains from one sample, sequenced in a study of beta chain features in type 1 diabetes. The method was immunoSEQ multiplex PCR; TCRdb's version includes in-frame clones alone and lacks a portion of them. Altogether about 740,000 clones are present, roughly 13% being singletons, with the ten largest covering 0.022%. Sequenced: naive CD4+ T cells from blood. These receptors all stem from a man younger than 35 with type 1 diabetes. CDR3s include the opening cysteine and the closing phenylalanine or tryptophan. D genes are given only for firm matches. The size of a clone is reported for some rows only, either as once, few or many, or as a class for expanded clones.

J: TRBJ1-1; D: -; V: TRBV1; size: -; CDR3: CTSSRSDMGMNTEAFF; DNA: TGCACCAGCAGCCGTTCGGACATGGGCATGAACACTGAAGCTTTCTTT
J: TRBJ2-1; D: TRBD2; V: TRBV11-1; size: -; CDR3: CASSRTSGPDNEQFF; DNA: TGTGCCAGCAGCCGGACTAGCGGGCCAGACAATGAGCAGTTCTTC
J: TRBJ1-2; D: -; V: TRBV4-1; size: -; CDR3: CASSQQVANYGYTF; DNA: TGCGCCAGCAGCCAACAGGTCGCTAACTATGGCTACACCTTC
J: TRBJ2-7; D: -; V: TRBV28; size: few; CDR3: CASSSGQGPYEQYF; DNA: TGTGCCAGCAGTTCGGGGCAGGGCCCCTACGAGCAGTACTTC
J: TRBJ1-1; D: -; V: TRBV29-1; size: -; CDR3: CSVDKGRLHEAFF; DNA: TGCAGCGTTGATAAGGGACGGCTTCATGAAGCTTTCTTT
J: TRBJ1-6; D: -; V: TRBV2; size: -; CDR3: CASSELGSLHF; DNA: TGTGCCAGCAGTGAATTGGGTTCCCTCCACTTT
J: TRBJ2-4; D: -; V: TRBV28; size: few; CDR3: CASSLGGLAKNIQYF; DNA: TGTGCCAGCAGTTTAGGGGGCTTAGCCAAAAACATTCAGTACTTC
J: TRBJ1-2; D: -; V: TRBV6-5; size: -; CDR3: CASSYGQTRGSYGYTF; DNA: TGTGCCAGCAGTTACGGGCAGACTCGAGGCTCCTATGGCTACACCTTC
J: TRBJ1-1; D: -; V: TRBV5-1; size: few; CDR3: CASSLVGGMNTEAFF; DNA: TGCGCCAGCAGCTTGGTGGGCGGCATGAACACTGAAGCTTTCTTT
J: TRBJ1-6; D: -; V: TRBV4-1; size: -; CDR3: CASSQEGRVNSPLHF; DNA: TGCGCCAGCAGCCAAGAGGGCAGGGTTAATTCACCCCTCCACTTT
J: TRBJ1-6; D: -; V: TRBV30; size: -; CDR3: CAGGLGATLHF; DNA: TGTGCCGGAGGGTTGGGGGCTACCCTCCACTTT
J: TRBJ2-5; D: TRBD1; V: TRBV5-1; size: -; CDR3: CASSRGQTEETQYF; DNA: TGCGCCAGCAGCAGGGGACAGACTGAAGAGACCCAGTACTTC
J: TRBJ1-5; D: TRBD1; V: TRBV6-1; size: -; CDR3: CASRQGNQPQHF; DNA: TGTGCCAGCCGACAGGGGAATCAGCCCCAGCATTTT
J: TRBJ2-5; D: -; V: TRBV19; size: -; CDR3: CATAGGLAETQYF; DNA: TGTGCCACCGCAGGGGGGTTAGCGGAGACCCAGTACTTC
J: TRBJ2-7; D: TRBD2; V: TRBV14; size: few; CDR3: CASSQGLAGINEQYF; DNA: TGTGCCAGCAGCCAAGGACTAGCGGGGATCAACGAGCAGTACTTC
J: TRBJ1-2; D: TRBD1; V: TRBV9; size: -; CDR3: CASSLSPTGAVEGYTF; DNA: TGTGCCAGCAGCCTTAGCCCGACAGGGGCAGTGGAAGGCTACACCTTC
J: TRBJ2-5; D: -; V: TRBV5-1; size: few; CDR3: CASSSTLGDGETQYF; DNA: TGCGCCAGCAGCTCTACCCTCGGGGATGGTGAGACCCAGTACTTC
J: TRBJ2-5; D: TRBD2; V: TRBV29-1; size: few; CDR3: CSVQGGGQETQYF; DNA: TGCAGCGTTCAGGGCGGGGGCCAAGAGACCCAGTACTTC
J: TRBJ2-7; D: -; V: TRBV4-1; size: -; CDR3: CASSHTRGRAYEQYF; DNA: TGCGCCAGCAGCCACACCCGGGGTCGGGCCTACGAGCAGTACTTC
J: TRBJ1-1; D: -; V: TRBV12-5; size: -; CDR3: CASGLVAGDREAFF; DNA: TGTGCTAGTGGTTTGGTAGCGGGGGATAGGGAGGCTTTCTTT
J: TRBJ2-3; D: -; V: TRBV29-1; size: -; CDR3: CSVEGGFMADTQYF; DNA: TGCAGCGTTGAAGGGGGGTTTATGGCAGATACGCAGTATTTT
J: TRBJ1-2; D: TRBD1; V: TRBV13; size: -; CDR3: CASSLGQGVNYGYTF; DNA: TGTGCCAGCAGCTTAGGACAGGGGGTAAACTATGGCTACACCTTC
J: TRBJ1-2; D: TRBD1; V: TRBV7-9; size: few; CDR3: CASRKGQVGYTF; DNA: TGTGCCAGCAGGAAAGGACAGGTTGGCTACACCTTC
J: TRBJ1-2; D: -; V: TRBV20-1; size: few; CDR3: CSAWVRGYTF; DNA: TGCAGTGCGTGGGTACGTGGCTACACCTTC
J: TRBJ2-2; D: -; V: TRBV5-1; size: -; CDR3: CASSLTTGELFF; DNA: TGCGCCAGCAGCTTGACTACCGGGGAGCTGTTTTTT
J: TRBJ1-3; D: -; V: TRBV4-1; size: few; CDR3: CASSQDGVTSGNTIYF; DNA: TGCGCCAGCAGCCAAGATGGGGTCACCTCTGGAAACACCATATATTTT
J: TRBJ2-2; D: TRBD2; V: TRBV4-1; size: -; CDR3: CASSQERSGGTGELFF; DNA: TGCGCCAGCAGCCAAGAAAGAAGCGGGGGGACCGGGGAGCTGTTTTTT
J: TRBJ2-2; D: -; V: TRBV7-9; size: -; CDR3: CASTDISWESPGELFF; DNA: TGTGCCAGCACCGATATCAGTTGGGAGTCTCCCGGGGAGCTGTTTTTT
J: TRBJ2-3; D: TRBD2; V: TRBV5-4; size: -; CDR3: CASSLRTSSTTDTQYF; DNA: TGTGCCAGCAGCTTACGGACTAGCTCAACCACAGATACGCAGTATTTT
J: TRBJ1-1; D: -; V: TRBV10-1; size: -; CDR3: CASSDDRNTEAFF; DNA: TGCGCCAGCAGTGATGACAGGAACACTGAAGCTTTCTTT
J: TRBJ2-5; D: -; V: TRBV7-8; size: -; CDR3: CASSPRRGGETQYF; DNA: TGTGCCAGCAGCCCCAGGAGGGGGGGCGAGACCCAGTACTTC
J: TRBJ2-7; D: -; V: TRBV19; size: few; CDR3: CASSSQMTVSYEQYF; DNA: TGTGCCAGTAGTTCCCAAATGACGGTATCCTACGAGCAGTACTTC
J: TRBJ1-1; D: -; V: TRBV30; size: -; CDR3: CAWSVSGALRTEAFF; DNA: TGTGCCTGGAGTGTATCAGGGGCGCTTAGGACTGAAGCTTTCTTT
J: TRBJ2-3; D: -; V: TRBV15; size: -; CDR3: CATSRGPGSTDTQYF; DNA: TGTGCCACCAGCAGAGGGCCGGGGAGCACAGATACGCAGTATTTT
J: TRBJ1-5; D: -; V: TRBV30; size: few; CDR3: CAWNGERNQPQHF; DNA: TGTGCCTGGAACGGCGAGCGGAATCAGCCCCAGCATTTT
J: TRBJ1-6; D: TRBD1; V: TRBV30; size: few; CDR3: CAWSGPQGDNSPLHF; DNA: TGTGCCTGGAGTGGACCTCAGGGGGATAATTCACCCCTCCACTTT
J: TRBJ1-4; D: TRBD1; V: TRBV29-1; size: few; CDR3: CSAGQVREKLFF; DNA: TGCAGCGCGGGACAGGTCAGGGAAAAGCTGTTTTTT
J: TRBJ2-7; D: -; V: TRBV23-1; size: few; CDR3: CASSQGGAPYEQYF; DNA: TGCGCCAGCAGTCAGGGGGGGGCCCCCTACGAGCAGTACTTC
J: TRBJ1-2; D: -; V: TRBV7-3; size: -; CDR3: CASSLVRVWGYTF; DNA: TGTGCCAGCAGCTTGGTACGGGTTTGGGGCTACACCTTC
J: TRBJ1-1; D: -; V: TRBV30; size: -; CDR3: CAWKGEGLAEAFF; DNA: TGTGCCTGGAAGGGAGAGGGACTAGCTGAAGCTTTCTTT
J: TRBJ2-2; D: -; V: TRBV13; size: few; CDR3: CASSFQRLTTGELFF; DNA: TGTGCCAGCAGCTTCCAAAGACTTACGACCGGGGAGCTGTTTTTT
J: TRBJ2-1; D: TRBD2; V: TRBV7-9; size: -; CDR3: CASSPTSGGYNEQFF; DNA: TGTGCCAGCAGCCCCACGAGCGGGGGGTACAATGAGCAGTTCTTC
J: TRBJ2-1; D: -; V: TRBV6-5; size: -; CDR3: CASSTVGATYNEQFF; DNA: TGTGCCAGCAGTACGGTGGGGGCTACCTACAATGAGCAGTTCTTC
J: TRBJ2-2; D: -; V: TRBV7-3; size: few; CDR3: CASSFSEYTGELFF; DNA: TGTGCCAGCAGCTTTTCGGAGTACACCGGGGAGCTGTTTTTT
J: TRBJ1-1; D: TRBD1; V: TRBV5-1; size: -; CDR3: CASSSLDREAFF; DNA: TGCGCCAGCAGCTCCCTGGACAGGGAAGCTTTCTTT
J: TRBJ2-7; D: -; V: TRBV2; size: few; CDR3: CASKGQGGDEQYF; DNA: TGTGCCAGCAAAGGTCAAGGAGGGGACGAGCAGTACTTC
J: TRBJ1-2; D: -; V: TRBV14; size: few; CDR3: CASSQGEGYGYTF; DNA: TGTGCCAGCAGCCAAGGGGAAGGATATGGCTACACCTTC
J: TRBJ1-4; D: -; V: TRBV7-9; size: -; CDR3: CASRGKPEKLFF; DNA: TGTGCCAGCCGGGGGAAGCCTGAAAAACTGTTTTTT
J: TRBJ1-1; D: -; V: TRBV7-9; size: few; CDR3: CASSGRDGWNTEAFF; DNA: TGTGCCAGCAGCGGCAGGGACGGATGGAACACTGAAGCTTTCTTT
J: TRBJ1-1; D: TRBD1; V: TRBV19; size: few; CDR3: CASTLDRVNTEAFF; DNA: TGTGCCAGTACCCTCGACAGGGTGAACACTGAAGCTTTCTTT
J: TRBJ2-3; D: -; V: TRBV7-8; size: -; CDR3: CASSLGPLRTDTQYF; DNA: TGTGCCAGCAGCTTGGGACCACTACGCACAGATACGCAGTATTTT
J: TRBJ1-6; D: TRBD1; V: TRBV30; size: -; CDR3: CAWNRGSYNSPLHF; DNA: TGTGCCTGGAACAGGGGCTCCTATAATTCACCCCTCCACTTT